The 21 T cell receptor beta chains listed next were all sequenced from one sample in a study of T cells after yellow fever vaccination. TCRdb independently ran MiXCR on the 5' RACE reads; one entry per CDR3 protein. This table holds 610,000 or so distinct CDR3 sequences, around an eighth found once. The sequencing used PBMCs, collected on the day of the yellow fever booster vaccination. Receptor source: a young man who received the YFV17D yellow fever vaccine.

The V gene is TRBV20-1, the J gene TRBJ2-5; D gene unclear. Germline loops: CDR1 DFQATT, CDR2 SNEGSKA (reference sequence). The CDR3 runs to 13 residues. CDR3 region: CSPSLGSSETQYF. The CDR3 coding sequence is TGCAGCCCCAGTTTGGGCAGTTCGGAGACCCAGTACTTC.

The chain combines TRBV29-1 with TRBJ2-7; TRBD2 agrees at 7 bases. CDR1 is SQVTM, CDR2 ANQGSEA, per germline. This CDR3 contains 15 residues. V shed 4 bases, J shed 3 bases, and the junction held 12 bases outside the gene matches. The CDR3 loop is CSVGGGGERGYEQYF. CDR3 bases: TGCAGCGTTGGGGGGGGAGGGGAACGAGGCTACGAGCAGTACTTC.

This clonotype was recorded at least ten times. The chain recombines TRBV18 with TRBJ2-5; 10 positions match TRBD2. This CDR3 comprises 17 residues. The germline V gene encodes CDR1 KGHSH and CDR2 LQKENI. V shed 1 base and J 2 bases; nucleotides not matched to a gene: 7. CDR3 sequence: CASSPLALAGAQETQYF. In DNA, the CDR3 is TGTGCCAGCTCACCACTTGCTCTAGCGGGAGCACAAGAGACCCAGTACTTC.

This clonotype was recorded a few times. The genes are TRBV20-1 and TRBJ2-3; TRBD2 aligns across 13 bases. Germline CDR1 DFQATT, CDR2 SNEGSKA (reference sequence). The CDR3 is 16 residues long. V shed 4 bases and J 6 bases; nucleotides not matched to a gene: 10. Here the CDR3 DNA reads TGCAGTGCTACACCCGCCCGGACTAGCGGGAGTGATACGCAGTATTTT. It encodes CSATPARTSGSDTQYF.

Concerning this clonotype itself: A single base separates this from a much larger clone, so it may be a read error. The chain links TRBV24-1 to TRBJ2-5, with D tentatively TRBD2 (6 bases). V shed 7 bases and J shed 0 bases, with 11 bases lying between them. Per germline, CDR1 KGHDR and CDR2 SFDVKD. The CDR3 sequence is 14 residues long. The CDR3 region is CATSRGGNQETQYF. The CDR3 DNA reads TGTGCCACCAGCCGTGGGGGGAACCAAGAGACCCAGTACTTC.

The J gene is TRBJ1-1, the V gene TRBV20-1; D may be TRBD1 (6 bases). The V end lost 6 bases, the J end lost 11 bases, and 19 bases lay between the germline ends. Germline V CDR1 and CDR2: DFQATT, SNEGSKA (reference sequence). CDR3 length equals 12 residues. CDR3: CSALLGDRRAFF. The CDR3 nucleotides are TGCAGTGCACTCCTAGGAGACAGGCGGGCTTTCTTT.

This clonotype has more than one count but fewer than ten. The chain is built from TRBV28 and TRBJ2-4; D is unresolved. Trimming took 3 bases from V and 7 from J, leaving 7 bases between them. The CDR3 consists of 12 residues. Germline CDR1 reads MDHEN; CDR2 reads SYDVKM. The CDR3 DNA follows: TGTGCCAGCAGTTTTGGGCGGAACATTCAGTACTTC. As protein: CASSFGRNIQYF.

The chain links TRBV5-1 to TRBJ1-5, with D perhaps matching TRBD1 (6 bases). The CDR3 is 14 amino acids. With 4 bases removed from V and 7 bases from J, the gap between germline ends came to 15 bases. Germline values: CDR1 SGHRS, CDR2 YFSETQ. CDR3 sequence: CASSEGDAAQPQHF. As DNA, the CDR3 is TGCGCCAGCAGCGAGGGGGACGCTGCCCAGCCCCAGCATTTT.

In its sample, this clonotype was seen a few times. This rearrangement joins TRBV5-5 to TRBJ2-1; D possibly matches TRBD1 or TRBD2 (6 bases each). CDR1 and CDR2 (germline): SGHKS, YYEKEE (reference sequence). V was trimmed by 1 base and J by 9 bases, leaving 20 bases between them. This CDR3 region has 16 residues. The CDR3 region is CASSLSGSSLQGEQFF. As DNA, the CDR3 is TGTGCCAGCAGCTTGTCCGGGAGCTCACTACAGGGTGAGCAGTTCTTC.

CDR3 residues: CASSSDRDSTDTQYF. DNA for the CDR3: TGTGCCAGCAGCTCGGACAGGGACAGCACAGATACGCAGTATTTT. This chain joins TRBV7-9 and TRBJ2-3; TRBD1 agrees at 8 bases. The CDR3 runs to 15 residues. In germline, CDR1 is SEHNR, CDR2 FQNEAQ (reference sequence). V shed 4 bases, J shed 0 bases, and the junction held 3 bases outside the gene matches.

This clonotype was seen many times. The chain employs TRBV27 and TRBJ2-5; D is undetermined. The CDR3 contains 11 residues. CDR1 MNHEY and CDR2 SMNVEV come from the germline V gene (reference sequence). Trimming removed 7 bases from V and 14 bases from J, with 17 bases in between. The CDR3 spells CASMAKAHQYF. Written as DNA, the CDR3 is TGTGCCAGCATGGCTAAGGCACACCAATACTTC.

Concerning this clonotype itself: Germline is not matched at one junction end, which may reflect a read error. The rearrangement uses TRBV3-1 and TRBJ2-7; 7 bases line up with TRBD2. From germline, CDR1 is LGHDT and CDR2 YNNKEL (reference sequence). CDR3 length: 15 amino acids. The CDR3 reads CASSQAETSHYKQYF. CDR3 in DNA: TGTGCCAGCAGCCAAGCCGAGACTAGCCACTACAAGCAGTACTTC.

This clonotype has a handful of counts. The J gene is TRBJ2-5, the V gene TRBV4-2; D is unclear. Germline CDR1 LGHNA, CDR2 YNFKEQ. Trimming removed 0 bases at V and 5 bases at J, with 7 bases between. This CDR3 spans 13 amino acids. The CDR3 is CASSQEVWETQYF. CDR3 sequence (DNA): TGTGCCAGCAGCCAAGAAGTCTGGGAGACCCAGTACTTC.

V usage is TRBV27 and J usage is TRBJ2-1, with D possibly matching TRBD2 (7 bases). V shed 8 bases and J shed 4 bases, with 15 bases lying between them. Germline CDR1 is MNHEY and CDR2 is SMNVEV (reference sequence). The CDR3 length is 14 residues. The CDR3 DNA reads TGTGCCAGCCAGGGAGGGGGGCCATACAATGAGCAGTTCTTC. This translates into CASQGGGPYNEQFF.

This clonotype was observed a handful of times. The chain employs TRBV18 and TRBJ2-1; 9 bases fit TRBD1. Germline V CDR1 and CDR2: KGHSH, LQKENI. This CDR3 has 15 amino acids. V lost 5 bases, J lost 4 bases, and 6 bases stayed unmatched. The CDR3 DNA follows: TGTGCCAGCTCAGGGACAGGGCATAATTACAATGAGCAGTTCTTC. Translated: CASSGTGHNYNEQFF.

This clonotype was recorded a few times. This sequence joins TRBV5-6 and TRBJ2-3; D is undetermined. Germline loops: CDR1 SGHDT, CDR2 YYEEEE. This CDR3 has 15 amino acids. Deletions cut 0 bases from V and 0 bases from J, with 8 bases between. The CDR3 region has the DNA TGTGCCAGCAGCTTGGATCAGTTTAGCACAGATACGCAGTATTTT. Protein sequence: CASSLDQFSTDTQYF.

This clonotype appeared a few times. The chain joins TRBV15 to TRBJ2-7; D possibly corresponds to TRBD1 (5 bases). The germline CDR1 and CDR2 sequences are LNHNV and YYDKDF (reference sequence). V shed 9 bases and J shed 1 base, with 10 bases lying between them. The CDR3 extends over 12 amino acids. The DNA of the CDR3 is TGTGCCACATCACAGGAATCCTACGAGCAGTACTTC. It codes for CATSQESYEQYF.

The chain recombines TRBV18 with TRBJ1-5; 7 bases match TRBD1. The ends lost 1 base at V and 6 bases at J; junction bases unmatched: 9. This CDR3 spans 16 amino acids. CDR1 KGHSH and CDR2 LQKENI come from the germline V gene. The CDR3 bases are TGTGCCAGCTCACCACTTGGTGACAGGGCCGGTCAGCCCCAGCATTTT. Amino acids: CASSPLGDRAGQPQHF.

The V and J genes are TRBV6-1 and TRBJ1-2; the D gene is possibly TRBD1 (5 bases). The germline gives CDR1 MNHNS, CDR2 SASEGT. The CDR3 consists of 14 residues. Trimming shortened V by 8 bases and J by 2 bases, and 15 bases separated the two germline ends. The CDR3, as DNA: TGTGCCAGCTCCCCCCCACAGGCGAACTATGGCTACACCTTC. It codes for CASSPPQANYGYTF.

In its sample, this clonotype was seen many times. This chain uses TRBV5-1 with TRBJ2-3; 7 nucleotides match TRBD1. V lost 4 bases and J lost 6; bases outside the gene matches: 5. Germline V gives CDR1 SGHRS, CDR2 YFSETQ. The CDR3 has 13 residues. This CDR3 reads CASSSTGEDTQYF. In DNA, the CDR3 is TGCGCCAGCAGCAGTACAGGGGAGGATACGCAGTATTTT.

The V call is TRBV9, the J call TRBJ1-2, with D possibly matching TRBD1 (5 bases). Germline values: CDR1 SGDLS, CDR2 YYNGEE. Trimming took off 0 bases at V and 2 bases at J, with 8 bases between the two ends. The CDR3 is 14 amino acids. The CDR3 loop is CASSVGRGNYGYTF. As DNA, the CDR3 is TGTGCCAGCAGCGTAGGGAGGGGAAACTATGGCTACACCTTC.